Listed here are 32 T cell receptor beta chains from one sample, sequenced in a study of blood T cell repertoires in COVID-19 (dated by TCRdb to the early 2020s). Libraries were made using the immunoSEQ multiplex PCR assay. The table comes from immuneACCESS by way of TCRdb, which keeps in-frame sequences with V and J called. Part of the clones is missing from these tables; in studies checked, under half for an unresolved V gene and the rest for unknown reasons. The sample contains 65,000 to 95,000 clones, around 80% of them found a single time. About a third of the sample is taken by the ten largest. The sequenced sample consisted of peripheral blood. Every receptor here comes from a man between 60 and 75 years old with COVID-19, enrolled during active disease.

In regard to this clone: Other nucleotide sequences from this sample produce the same CDR3. V is TRBV7-6 and J is TRBJ1-1; possible D gene TRBD1, 5 bases. V was shortened by 1 base and J by 0 bases, with 12 bases between the two germline ends. The length of the CDR3 is 16 residues. Germline assignment: CDR1 SGHVS and CDR2 FNYEAQ. CDR3 in amino acids: CASSLETGLLNTEAFF. The CDR3 nucleotides are TGTGCCAGCAGCTTAGAGACGGGACTCTTGAACACTGAAGCTTTCTTT.

The genes are TRBV25-1 and TRBJ2-2; D unresolved. Trimming left V 8 bases short and J 6 bases short, with 13 bases between. CDR1 and CDR2 from the germline V gene are MGHDK and SYGVNS. The CDR3 length is 13 residues. The CDR3 coding sequence is TGTGCCAGCCGAGGATCAATCGCCGGGGAGCTGTTTTTT. As protein: CASRGSIAGELFF.

This clone was observed a handful of times. V gene TRBV19 combines with J gene TRBJ1-1; D remains ambiguous. Trimming removed 6 bases at V and 6 bases at J, with 14 bases between. CDR1 is LNHDA, CDR2 SQIVND, per germline (reference sequence). The CDR3 runs to 13 residues. In nucleotides, the CDR3 is TGTGCCAGTAGGGGTCCGGGTAATTCTGAAGCTTTCTTT. Translating it yields CASRGPGNSEAFF.

J is TRBJ2-7 and V is TRBV6-2 or TRBV6-3; possible D gene TRBD1, 6 bases. Trimming took off 5 bases at V and 2 bases at J, with 19 bases between the two ends. This CDR3 is built from 16 residues. Germline CDR1 MNHEY, CDR2 SVGEGT. CDR3 in DNA: TGTGCCAGCAGTCCCTGGGACACCCACCGGGCCTACGAGCAGTACTTC. Its translation is CASSPWDTHRAYEQYF.

The chain joins TRBV3-1 (or the pseudogene TRBV3-2) to TRBJ2-1; 12 positions match TRBD2. This CDR3 contains 14 residues. The germline gives CDR1 LGHDT, CDR2 YNNKEL (reference sequence). V shed 3 bases and J 7 bases; nucleotides not matched to a gene: 1. CDR3 amino acids: CASSHGLAGNEQFF. In nucleotides, the CDR3 is TGTGCCAGCAGCCACGGACTAGCGGGGAATGAGCAGTTCTTC.

The sample holds a few counts of this clone. The chain employs TRBV5-6 and TRBJ2-7; TRBD1 agrees at 9 bases. The germline gives CDR1 SGHDT, CDR2 YYEEEE. The junction had 5 bases not matched to a gene; V was cut back by 3 bases and J by 4 bases. This CDR3 is 14 amino acids long. The CDR3 nucleotides are TGTGCCAGCAGCTCCGGGACAGGGAAGTACGAGCAGTACTTC. Protein: CASSSGTGKYEQYF.

The chain combines TRBV6-2 or TRBV6-3 with TRBJ2-1; 15 bases line up with TRBD2. The CDR3 extends over 19 amino acids. V lost 4 bases to trimming and J lost 3 bases; unmatched junction nucleotides: 10. The germline V gene encodes CDR1 MNHEY and CDR2 SVGEGT. The CDR3, as DNA: TGTGCCAGCAGTTCCTCCCGGACTAGCGGGAGGGCTGACTACAATGAGCAGTTCTTC. Translated: CASSSSRTSGRADYNEQFF.

The sample holds a few counts of this clone. The gene calls are TRBV30 and TRBJ2-3; 8 nucleotides agree with TRBD2. Germline CDR1 and CDR2: GTSNPN and SVGIG (reference sequence). The CDR3 runs 16 residues. V lost 0 bases to trimming and J lost 3 bases; unmatched junction nucleotides: 8. The CDR3 sequence is CAWSVHIPGGTDTQYF. In DNA form, the CDR3 reads TGTGCCTGGAGTGTACATATCCCGGGGGGGACAGATACGCAGTATTTT.

The chain has TRBV5-1 and TRBJ2-1; 11 bases are shared with TRBD2. Germline assignment: CDR1 SGHRS and CDR2 YFSETQ. Unmatched junction bases numbered 6, after V lost 4 bases and J lost 6 bases. There are 15 residues in the CDR3. The CDR3 sequence is CASSPLAGGLNEQFF. The CDR3 DNA reads TGCGCCAGCAGCCCTTTAGCGGGGGGGCTCAATGAGCAGTTCTTC.

The V and J genes are TRBV5-4 and TRBJ2-7; no firm D call. The germline V gene has CDR1 SGHNT and CDR2 YYREEE (reference sequence). The CDR3 totals 13 residues. Trimming stripped 0 bases from V and 2 bases from J, with 6 bases between. CDR3 sequence: CASSLGRAYEQYF. The CDR3 bases are TGTGCCAGCAGCTTGGGCCGAGCCTACGAGCAGTACTTC.

Only a few counts were recorded for this clone. The V and J genes are TRBV11-2 and TRBJ1-2; D unresolved. This CDR3 region has 12 residues. Trimming stripped 5 bases from V and 4 bases from J, with 8 bases between. Germline assignment: CDR1 SGHAT and CDR2 FQNNGV. The CDR3 region has the DNA TGTGCCAGCAGCCCCCTCGGCTATGGCTACACCTTC. Encoded protein: CASSPLGYGYTF. Full variable domain (outside the CDR3, taken from reference TRBV11-2 and TRBJ1-2): EAGVAQSPRYKIIEKRQSVAFWCNPISGHATLYWYQQILGQGPKLLIQFQNNGVVDDSQLPKDRFSAERLKGVDSTLKIQPAKLEDSAVYLCASSPLGYGYTFGSGTRLTVV.

This clone was counted once. The V gene is TRBV5-1, the J gene TRBJ1-1, with TRBD1 matching 7 bases. Germline V gene data show CDR1 as SGHRS and CDR2 as YFSETQ. With 4 bases clipped from V and 0 bases from J, the junction kept 6 bases outside the gene matches. The length of the CDR3 is 15 residues. CDR3 nucleotides: TGCGCCAGCAGCCAACAAACAGGGGTGAACACTGAAGCTTTCTTT. It translates to CASSQQTGVNTEAFF.

This clone was seen a few times. The rearrangement joins TRBV6-1 to TRBJ1-3; no reliable D call. The CDR3 extends over 15 amino acids. Trimming shortened V by 2 bases and J by 0 bases, and 8 bases separated the two germline ends. The germline CDR1 and CDR2 sequences are MNHNS and SASEGT. The CDR3 region is CASSEFSSSGNTIYF. In nucleotides, the CDR3 is TGTGCCAGCAGTGAATTTTCTAGCTCTGGAAACACCATATATTTT.

The genes are TRBV7-2 and TRBJ2-5; no firm D call. Germline assignment: CDR1 SGHTA and CDR2 FQGNSA. V was trimmed by 1 base and J by 5 bases, leaving 8 bases between them. This CDR3 region has 13 residues. The CDR3 sequence is CASSLGPGETQYF. CDR3 DNA sequence: TGTGCCAGCAGCTTAGGGCCCGGGGAGACCCAGTACTTC.

Comments on this clone: An end of the junction does not agree with germline; a read error may underlie this. This chain joins TRBV25-1 and TRBJ1-2; 8 bases agree with TRBD1. This CDR3 is built from 16 residues. The germline V gene has CDR1 MGHDK and CDR2 SYGVNS. The CDR3 coding sequence is TGTGCCAGCAGTGAATACAGGACAGGGACCGGCTATGACTACACCTTC. Translating gives CASSEYRTGTGYDYTF.

This clone occurred once. The chain uses TRBV2 and TRBJ2-2; 10 bases fit TRBD1. Germline CDR1 and CDR2: SNHLY and FYNNEI. This CDR3 region has 15 residues. V shed 2 bases, J shed 6 bases, and the junction held 3 bases outside the gene matches. CDR3 protein: CASSESGTGAGELFF. DNA for the CDR3: TGTGCCAGCAGTGAAAGCGGGACAGGGGCCGGGGAGCTGTTTTTT. Combining the CDR3 with reference TRBV2 and TRBJ2-2 gives the whole variable domain EPEVTQTPSHQVTQMGQEVILRCVPISNHLYFYWYRQILGQKVEFLVSFYNNEISEKSEIFDDQFSVERPDGSNFTLKIRSTKLEDSAMYFCASSESGTGAGELFFGEGSRLTVL.

The CDR3 region is CASSPRGVKETQYF. As DNA, the CDR3 is TGTGCCAGCTCACCCCGGGGGGTAAAAGAGACCCAGTACTTC. The chain employs TRBV18 and TRBJ2-5; the match to TRBD2 covers 7 bases. V gave up 3 bases and J gave up 3 bases; unmatched junction bases: 4. The CDR3 runs to 14 residues. From germline, CDR1 is KGHSH and CDR2 LQKENI.

The CDR3 sequence is CASNPTGHQETQYF. DNA for the CDR3: TGTGCCAGCAACCCGACAGGCCACCAAGAGACCCAGTACTTC. The gene calls are TRBV9 and TRBJ2-5, with D maybe TRBD1 (6 bases). The CDR3 is made up of 14 amino acids. The V end lost 6 bases, the J end lost 0 bases, and 12 bases lay between the germline ends. In germline, CDR1 is SGDLS, CDR2 YYNGEE.

V is TRBV18 and J is TRBJ1-3; D uncertain. Germline V gives CDR1 KGHSH, CDR2 LQKENI. The CDR3 totals 15 residues. Trimming removed 8 bases from V and 2 bases from J, with 16 bases in between. DNA of the CDR3: TGTGCCAGCCGACCTATGGACGGGGCTGGAAACACCATATATTTT. Encoded protein: CASRPMDGAGNTIYF.

The genes are TRBV11-2 and TRBJ2-3, with D uncertain. The V end was cut by 7 bases, the J end by 0 bases, with 8 bases between. CDR3 length: 13 residues. CDR1 SGHAT and CDR2 FQNNGV come from the germline V gene. The CDR3 is CASTTGSTDTQYF. The CDR3 DNA reads TGTGCCAGCACGACGGGTAGCACAGATACGCAGTATTTT.

The chain is built from TRBV2 and TRBJ1-4; D is ambiguous. The CDR3 runs 15 residues. The V gene lost 2 bases and the J gene lost 2 bases, with 9 bases spanning the gap. Germline lookup yields CDR1 SNHLY and CDR2 FYNNEI. CDR3 sequence: CASSEPSGTNEKLFF. CDR3 in DNA: TGTGCCAGCAGTGAACCATCCGGGACTAATGAAAAACTGTTTTTT.

This chain joins TRBV6-2 or TRBV6-3 and TRBJ2-7; D gene unclear. The V end was cut by 3 bases, the J end by 12 bases, with 12 bases between. The CDR3 runs to 11 residues. Germline V gene data show CDR1 as MNHEY and CDR2 as SVGEGT. The DNA of the CDR3 is TGTGCCAGCAGTTATTCCGTTCGTTGGTACTTC. Amino acids: CASSYSVRWYF.

This chain joins TRBV20-1 and TRBJ1-2, with 10 bases matching TRBD1. With V trimmed by 3 bases and J by 8 bases, 9 bases remained unmatched. The length of the CDR3 is 14 residues. Looked up from germline, CDR1 is DFQATT and CDR2 is SNEGSKA (reference sequence). In DNA form, the CDR3 reads TGCAGTGCTAGTGCGGACAGGGGGTCGTACGGCTACACCTTC. Translated, it gives CSASADRGSYGYTF.

The table lists this clone with a count of one. The rearrangement joins TRBV11-2 to TRBJ2-6; D might be TRBD2 (6 bases). Trimming took 0 bases from V and 1 from J, leaving 13 bases between them. CDR3 length equals 18 residues. CDR1 is SGHAT and CDR2 is FQNNGV in the germline V gene. The CDR3 sequence: CASSLDRVGGSGANVLTF. Written as DNA, the CDR3 is TGTGCCAGCAGCTTAGATAGGGTGGGGGGATCTGGGGCCAACGTCCTGACTTTC.

The gene calls are TRBV9 and TRBJ1-1, with TRBD1 identical over 7 bases. The CDR3 spans 15 residues. CDR1 and CDR2 from the germline V gene are SGDLS and YYNGEE. The trim removed 3 bases at V and 1 base at J, leaving 6 bases unmatched. CDR3 in amino acids: CASSEAGTANTEAFF. In DNA, the CDR3 is TGTGCCAGCAGCGAAGCTGGGACAGCGAACACTGAAGCTTTCTTT.

The J gene is TRBJ1-1, the V gene TRBV11-3, with D uncertain. The CDR3 runs to 15 residues. CDR1 and CDR2 from the germline V gene are SGHNT and YENEEA. V lost 5 bases and J lost 5, with 18 bases in between. The CDR3 sequence: CASSTLRGGRTEAFF. The CDR3 region has the DNA TGTGCCAGCAGCACCCTCCGGGGAGGGCGGACTGAAGCTTTCTTT.

The chain joins TRBV5-6 to TRBJ1-1; D possibly corresponds to TRBD1 (5 bases). Deletions cut 4 bases from V and 3 bases from J, with 19 bases between. CDR1 SGHDT and CDR2 YYEEEE come from the germline V gene. This CDR3 region has 16 residues. The CDR3 loop is CASSPILGGVDTEAFF. The CDR3 nucleotides are TGTGCCAGCAGCCCAATACTCGGGGGGGTCGACACTGAAGCTTTCTTT.

Only one count was recorded for this clone. The chain employs TRBV14 and TRBJ2-7, with TRBD1 matching 7 bases. From germline, CDR1 is SGHDN and CDR2 FVKESK. Trimming took 5 bases from V and 2 from J; bases not matched to a gene: 12. This CDR3 spans 16 amino acids. The CDR3 DNA is TGTGCCAGCAGCGGGGGACAGTCCGAGGGTACCTACGAGCAGTACTTC. Amino acid sequence: CASSGGQSEGTYEQYF.

The DNA for the CDR3 is TGTGCCACCAGAACGGAGGGAGGGAACACTGAAGCTTTCTTT. Encoded protein: CATRTEGGNTEAFF. This rearrangement joins TRBV15 to TRBJ1-1, with D unresolved. Germline-derived CDR1 and CDR2 are LNHNV and YYDKDF (reference sequence). The CDR3 length is 14 residues. The V gene lost 6 bases and the J gene lost 1 base, with 12 bases spanning the gap.

With regard to this clone: At one end, the junction sequence differs from germline, possibly due to a read error. The rearrangement links TRBV5-6 to TRBJ1-2, with a weak D call TRBD1 (5 bases). Germline values: CDR1 SGHDT, CDR2 YYEEEE. The CDR3 consists of 15 residues. CDR3 nucleotide sequence: TGTGCCAGCAGCTTGGGGCAGGGTGCTAAATATGGCTACACCTTC. Translation gives CASSLGQGAKYGYTF.

The gene calls are TRBV6-5 and TRBJ1-4; perhaps TRBD1 as D (5 bases). This CDR3 contains 13 residues. The V end was cut by 8 bases, the J end by 7 bases, with 14 bases between. The germline V gene encodes CDR1 MNHEY and CDR2 SVGAGI. CDR3 sequence reads: CASGGVGGEKLFF. In DNA form, the CDR3 reads TGTGCCAGCGGGGGGGTAGGTGGTGAAAAACTGTTTTTT.

The chain is built from TRBV7-9 and TRBJ1-4, with a possible D match to TRBD1 (5 bases). This CDR3 has 16 amino acids. The germline gives CDR1 SEHNR, CDR2 FQNEAQ (reference sequence). The V gene lost 4 bases and the J gene lost 8 bases, with 20 bases spanning the gap. The CDR3 is CASSSRGGPGTEKLFF. For the CDR3, the DNA is TGTGCCAGCAGCTCCCGGGGAGGACCGGGGACGGAAAAACTGTTTTTT.